The following is a TCR beta chain sequence with its context. Antigen unknown. Per the germline V gene, CDR1 is SGHTA and CDR2 is FQGNSA. The CDR3 runs to 15 residues. V was clipped by 6 bases and J by 2 bases; unmatched bases: 6. This specimen comes from a study of regulatory and conventional T cells in RAG deficiency. This table comes from immunoSEQ multiplex PCR, and its TCRdb copy is limited to in-frame clones, with some not included. Of roughly 7,800 clones in the sample, about 94% were seen once. The sorted regulatory T cells were CD4+, CD25-high and CD127-low, with genomic DNA sequenced. The study's findings and limits: In Omenn syndrome, Treg and Tconv repertoires overlapped >85%. Compared with controls, unique Treg TCR beta sequences dropped around 90-fold in Omenn syndrome and CID/AS.

This same sample was also taken into another study, of regulatory T cells. That work states: Primers: 52 TRBV forward and 13 TRBJ reverse.

Source material: CD127- CD25+ CD4+ Tregs sorted from blood. This rearrangement joins TRBV7-2 to TRBJ2-7, with 11 bases fitting TRBD2. This clonotype was sampled from a human donor in good health. CDR3 nucleotide sequence: TGTGCCAGCAGGCTCCTAGCGGGGGGTGCCTACGAGCAGTACTTC. Amino acid sequence: CASRLLAGGAYEQYF.